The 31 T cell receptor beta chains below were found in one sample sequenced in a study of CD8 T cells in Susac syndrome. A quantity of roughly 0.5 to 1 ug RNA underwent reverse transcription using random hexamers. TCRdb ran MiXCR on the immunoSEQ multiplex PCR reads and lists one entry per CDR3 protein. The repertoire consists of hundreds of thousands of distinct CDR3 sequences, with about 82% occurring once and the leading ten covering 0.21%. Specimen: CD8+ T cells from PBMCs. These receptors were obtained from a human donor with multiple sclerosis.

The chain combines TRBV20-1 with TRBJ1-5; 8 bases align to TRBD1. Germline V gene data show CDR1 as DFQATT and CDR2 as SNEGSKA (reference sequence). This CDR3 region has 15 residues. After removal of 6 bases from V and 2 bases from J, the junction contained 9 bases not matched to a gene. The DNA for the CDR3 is TGCAGTGCCACGGGTACAGGGGGAGGCAATCAGCCCCAGCATTTT. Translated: CSATGTGGGNQPQHF.

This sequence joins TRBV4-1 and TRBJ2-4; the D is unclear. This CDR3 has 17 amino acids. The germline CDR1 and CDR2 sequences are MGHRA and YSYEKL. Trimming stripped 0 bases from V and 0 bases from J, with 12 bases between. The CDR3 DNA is TGCGCCAGCAGCCAAGACCCAGGAACTCTAGCCAAAAACATTCAGTACTTC. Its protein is CASSQDPGTLAKNIQYF.

The CDR3 region is CASRWLYEQYF. In DNA, the CDR3 is TGTGCCAGCAGATGGCTATACGAGCAGTACTTC. The genes are TRBV28 and TRBJ2-7; unclear D gene. The CDR3 has 11 residues. Trimming left V 6 bases short and J 4 bases short, with 7 bases between. CDR1 is MDHEN, CDR2 SYDVKM, per germline. The complete variable domain, with remaining parts taken from reference TRBV28 and TRBJ2-7, reads DVKVTQSSRYLVKRTGEKVFLECVQDMDHENMFWYRQDPGLGLRLIYFSYDVKMKEKGDIPEGYSVSREKKERFSLILESASTNQTSMYLCASRWLYEQYFGPGTRLTVT.

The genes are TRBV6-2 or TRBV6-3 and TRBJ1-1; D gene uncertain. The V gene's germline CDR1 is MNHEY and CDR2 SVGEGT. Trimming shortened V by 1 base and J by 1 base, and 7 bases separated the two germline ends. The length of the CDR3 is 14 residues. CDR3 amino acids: CASSYFTANTEAFF. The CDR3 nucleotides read TGTGCCAGCAGTTACTTTACAGCGAACACTGAAGCTTTCTTT.

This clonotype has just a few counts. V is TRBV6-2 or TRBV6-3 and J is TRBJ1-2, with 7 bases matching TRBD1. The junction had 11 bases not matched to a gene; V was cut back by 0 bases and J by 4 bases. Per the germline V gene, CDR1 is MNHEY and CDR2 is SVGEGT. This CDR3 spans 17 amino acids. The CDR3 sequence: CASSYSRAGTESYGYTF. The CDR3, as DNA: TGTGCCAGCAGTTACTCGCGCGCGGGGACAGAATCCTATGGCTACACCTTC.

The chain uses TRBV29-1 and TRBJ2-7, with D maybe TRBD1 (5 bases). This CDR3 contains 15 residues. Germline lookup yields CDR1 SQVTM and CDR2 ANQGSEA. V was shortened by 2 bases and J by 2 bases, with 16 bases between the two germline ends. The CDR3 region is CSVEPLDKEAYEQYF. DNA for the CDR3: TGCAGCGTTGAACCTCTGGACAAGGAAGCCTACGAGCAGTACTTC.

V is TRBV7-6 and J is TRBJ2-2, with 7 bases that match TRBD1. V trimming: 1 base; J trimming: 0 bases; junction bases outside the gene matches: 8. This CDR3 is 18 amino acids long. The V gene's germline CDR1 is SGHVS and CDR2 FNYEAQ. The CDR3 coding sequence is TGTGCCAGCAGCTTAGATCCAGGCCAGGGGGCGAACACCGGGGAGCTGTTTTTT. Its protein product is CASSLDPGQGANTGELFF. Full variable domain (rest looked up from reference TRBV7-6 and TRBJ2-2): GAGVSQSPRYKVTKRGQDVALRCDPISGHVSLYWYRQALGQGPEFLTYFNYEAQQDKSGLPNDRFSAERPEGSISTLTIQRTEQRDSAMYRCASSLDPGQGANTGELFFGEGSRLTVL.

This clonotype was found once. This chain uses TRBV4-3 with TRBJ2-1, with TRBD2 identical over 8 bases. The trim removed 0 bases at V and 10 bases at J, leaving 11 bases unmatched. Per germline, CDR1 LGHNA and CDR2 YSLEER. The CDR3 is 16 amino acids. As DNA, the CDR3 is TGCGCCAGCAGCCAAGATTCCCCCAGTAGCGGGGACGAGCAGTTCTTC. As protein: CASSQDSPSSGDEQFF.

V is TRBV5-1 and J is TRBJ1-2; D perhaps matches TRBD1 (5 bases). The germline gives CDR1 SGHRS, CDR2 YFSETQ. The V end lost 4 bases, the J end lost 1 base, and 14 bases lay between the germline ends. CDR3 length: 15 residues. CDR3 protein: CASSQDTLINYGYTF. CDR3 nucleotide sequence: TGCGCCAGCAGCCAGGACACCTTAATTAACTATGGCTACACCTTC.

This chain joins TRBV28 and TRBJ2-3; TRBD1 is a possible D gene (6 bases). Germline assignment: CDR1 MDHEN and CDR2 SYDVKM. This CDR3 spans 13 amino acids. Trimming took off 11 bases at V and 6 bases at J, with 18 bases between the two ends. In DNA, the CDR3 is TGTGCCCTGACCCGGACAGCTTCGGATACGCAGTATTTT. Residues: CALTRTASDTQYF.

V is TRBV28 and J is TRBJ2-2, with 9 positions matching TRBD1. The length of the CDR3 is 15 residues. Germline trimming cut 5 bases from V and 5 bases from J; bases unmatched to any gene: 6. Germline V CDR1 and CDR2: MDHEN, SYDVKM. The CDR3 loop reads CASSQDRGWTGELFF. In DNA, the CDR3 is TGTGCCAGCAGTCAGGACAGGGGTTGGACCGGGGAGCTGTTTTTT.

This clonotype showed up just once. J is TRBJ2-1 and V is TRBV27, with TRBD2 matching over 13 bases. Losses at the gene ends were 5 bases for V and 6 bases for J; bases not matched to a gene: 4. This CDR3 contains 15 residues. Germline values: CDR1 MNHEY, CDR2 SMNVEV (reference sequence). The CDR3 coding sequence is TGTGCCAGCAGTCGGGGGACTAGCGGGGTCAATGAGCAGTTCTTC. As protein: CASSRGTSGVNEQFF.

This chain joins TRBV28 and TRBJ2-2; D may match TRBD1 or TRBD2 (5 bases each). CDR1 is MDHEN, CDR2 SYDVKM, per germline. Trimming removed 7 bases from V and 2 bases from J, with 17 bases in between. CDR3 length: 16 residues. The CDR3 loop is CASNLLRDPNTGELFF. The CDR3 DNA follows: TGTGCCAGCAACTTACTCCGGGACCCTAACACCGGGGAGCTGTTTTTT. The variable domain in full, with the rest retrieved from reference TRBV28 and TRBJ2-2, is DVKVTQSSRYLVKRTGEKVFLECVQDMDHENMFWYRQDPGLGLRLIYFSYDVKMKEKGDIPEGYSVSREKKERFSLILESASTNQTSMYLCASNLLRDPNTGELFFGEGSRLTVL.

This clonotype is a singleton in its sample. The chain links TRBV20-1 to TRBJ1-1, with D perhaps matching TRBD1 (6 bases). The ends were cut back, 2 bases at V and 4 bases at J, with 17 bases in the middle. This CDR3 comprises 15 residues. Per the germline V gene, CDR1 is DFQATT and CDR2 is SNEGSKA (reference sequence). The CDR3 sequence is CSARYGTGLSTEAFF. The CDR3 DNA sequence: TGCAGTGCTAGATACGGAACAGGGCTGAGCACTGAAGCTTTCTTT.

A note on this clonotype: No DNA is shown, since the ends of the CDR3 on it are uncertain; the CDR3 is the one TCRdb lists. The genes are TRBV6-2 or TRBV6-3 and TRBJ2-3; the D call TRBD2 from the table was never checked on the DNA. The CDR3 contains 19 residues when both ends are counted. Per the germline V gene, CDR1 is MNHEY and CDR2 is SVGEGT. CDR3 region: CASSYILEGTTVSEYAQYF.

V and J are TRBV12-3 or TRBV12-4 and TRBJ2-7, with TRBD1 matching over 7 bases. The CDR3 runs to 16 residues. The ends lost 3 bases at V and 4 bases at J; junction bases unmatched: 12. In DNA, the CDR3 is TGTGCCAGCAGTTTGTGGGACCCGAGACAGGGTTACGAGCAGTACTTC. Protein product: CASSLWDPRQGYEQYF.

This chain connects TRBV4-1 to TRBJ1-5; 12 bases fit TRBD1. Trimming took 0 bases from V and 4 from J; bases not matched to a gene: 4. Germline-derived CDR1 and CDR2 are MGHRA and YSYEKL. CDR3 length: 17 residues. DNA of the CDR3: TGCGCCAGCAGCCAAGACGCGGGACAGGGGGCGAATCAGCCCCAGCATTTT. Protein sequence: CASSQDAGQGANQPQHF.

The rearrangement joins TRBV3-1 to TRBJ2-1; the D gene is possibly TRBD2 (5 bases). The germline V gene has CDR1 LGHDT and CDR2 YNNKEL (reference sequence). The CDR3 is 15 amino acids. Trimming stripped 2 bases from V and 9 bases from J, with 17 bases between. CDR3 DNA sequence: TGTGCCAGCAGCCAACCCGCTGAAGGGAGAGGTGAGCAGTTCTTC. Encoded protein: CASSQPAEGRGEQFF.

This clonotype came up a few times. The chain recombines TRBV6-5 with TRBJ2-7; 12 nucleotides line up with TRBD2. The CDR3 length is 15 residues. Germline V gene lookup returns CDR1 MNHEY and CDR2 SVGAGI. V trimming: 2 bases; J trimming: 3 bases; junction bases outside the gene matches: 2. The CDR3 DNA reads TGTGCCAGCAGTTACCTACTAGCGGGAGGCTACGAGCAGTACTTC. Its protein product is CASSYLLAGGYEQYF.

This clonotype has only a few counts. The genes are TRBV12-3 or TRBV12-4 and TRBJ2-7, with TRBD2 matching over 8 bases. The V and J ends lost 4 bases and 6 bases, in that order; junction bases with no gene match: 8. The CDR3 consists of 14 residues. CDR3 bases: TGTGCCAGCAGTTCAACCGGGACTAGTGCCGAGCAGTACTTC. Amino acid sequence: CASSSTGTSAEQYF.

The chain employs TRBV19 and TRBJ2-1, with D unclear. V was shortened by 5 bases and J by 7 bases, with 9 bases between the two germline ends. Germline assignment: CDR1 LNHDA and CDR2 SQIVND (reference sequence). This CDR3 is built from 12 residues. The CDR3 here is CASSYLGNEQFF. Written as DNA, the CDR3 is TGTGCCAGTAGTTATCTGGGGAATGAGCAGTTCTTC.

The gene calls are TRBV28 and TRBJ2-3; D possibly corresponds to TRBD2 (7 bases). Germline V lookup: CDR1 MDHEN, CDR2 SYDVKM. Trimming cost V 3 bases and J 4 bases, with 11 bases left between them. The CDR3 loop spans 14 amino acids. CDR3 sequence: CASSFSGGPDTQYF. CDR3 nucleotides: TGTGCCAGCAGTTTTTCGGGGGGCCCAGATACGCAGTATTTT.

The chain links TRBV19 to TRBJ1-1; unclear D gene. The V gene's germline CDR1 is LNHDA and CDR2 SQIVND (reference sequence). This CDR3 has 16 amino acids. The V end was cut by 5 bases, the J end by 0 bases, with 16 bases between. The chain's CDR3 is CASSLSLGRMNTEAFF. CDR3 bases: TGTGCCAGTAGTCTAAGCCTCGGACGCATGAACACTGAAGCTTTCTTT.

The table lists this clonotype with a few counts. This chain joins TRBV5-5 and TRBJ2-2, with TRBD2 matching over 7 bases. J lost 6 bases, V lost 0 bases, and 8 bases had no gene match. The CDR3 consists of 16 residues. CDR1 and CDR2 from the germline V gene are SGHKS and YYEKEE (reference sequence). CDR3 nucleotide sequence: TGTGCCAGCAGCTTGGAGGGCCTAGCGGTCGCCGGGGAGCTGTTTTTT. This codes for CASSLEGLAVAGELFF. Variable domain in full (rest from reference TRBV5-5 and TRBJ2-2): DAGVTQSPTHLIKTRGQQVTLRCSPISGHKSVSWYQQVLGQGPQFIFQYYEKEERGRGNFPDRFSARQFPNYSSELNVNALLLGDSALYLCASSLEGLAVAGELFFGEGSRLTVL.

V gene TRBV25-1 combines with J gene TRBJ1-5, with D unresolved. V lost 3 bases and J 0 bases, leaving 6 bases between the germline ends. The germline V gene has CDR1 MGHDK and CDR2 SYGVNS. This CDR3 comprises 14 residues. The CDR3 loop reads CASSDLASNQPQHF. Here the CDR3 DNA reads TGTGCCAGCAGTGATTTGGCTAGCAATCAGCCCCAGCATTTT.

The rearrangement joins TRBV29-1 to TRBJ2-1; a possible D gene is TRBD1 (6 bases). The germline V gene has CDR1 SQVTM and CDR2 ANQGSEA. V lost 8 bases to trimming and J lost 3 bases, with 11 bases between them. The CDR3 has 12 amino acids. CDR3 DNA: TGCAGCACCTCGACAGGCTACAATGAGCAGTTCTTC. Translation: CSTSTGYNEQFF.

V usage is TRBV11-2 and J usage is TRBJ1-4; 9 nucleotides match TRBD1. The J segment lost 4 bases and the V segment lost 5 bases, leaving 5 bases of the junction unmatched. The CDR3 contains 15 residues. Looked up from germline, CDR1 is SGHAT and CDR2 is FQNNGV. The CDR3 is CASSTRTGDNEKLFF. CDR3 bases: TGTGCCAGCAGCACCCGGACAGGGGATAATGAAAAACTGTTTTTT.

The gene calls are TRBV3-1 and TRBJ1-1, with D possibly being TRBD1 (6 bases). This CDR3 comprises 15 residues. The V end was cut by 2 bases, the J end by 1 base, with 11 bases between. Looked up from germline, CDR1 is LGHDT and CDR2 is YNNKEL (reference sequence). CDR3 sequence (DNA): TGTGCCAGCAGCCAACAGGGGACGGGGAACACTGAAGCTTTCTTT. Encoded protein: CASSQQGTGNTEAFF.

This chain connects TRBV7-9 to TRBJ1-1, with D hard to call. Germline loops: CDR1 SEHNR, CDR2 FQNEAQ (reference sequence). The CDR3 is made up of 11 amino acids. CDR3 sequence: CAEGRNTEAFF. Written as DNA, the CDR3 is TGTGCAGAGGGCAGGAACACTGAAGCTTTCTTT.

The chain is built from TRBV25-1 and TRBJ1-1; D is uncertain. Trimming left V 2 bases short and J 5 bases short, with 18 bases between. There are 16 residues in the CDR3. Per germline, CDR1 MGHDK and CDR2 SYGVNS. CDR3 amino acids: CASSEPAGPLGTEAFF. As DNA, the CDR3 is TGTGCCAGCAGTGAACCCGCTGGACCCCTGGGGACTGAAGCTTTCTTT.

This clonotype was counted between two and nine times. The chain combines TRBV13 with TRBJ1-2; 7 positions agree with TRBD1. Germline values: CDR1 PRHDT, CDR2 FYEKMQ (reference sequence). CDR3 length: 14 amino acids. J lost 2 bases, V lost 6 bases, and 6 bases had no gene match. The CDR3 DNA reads TGTGCCAGCAGTTCAGGGACAGCCAACTATGGCTACACCTTC. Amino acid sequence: CASSSGTANYGYTF.